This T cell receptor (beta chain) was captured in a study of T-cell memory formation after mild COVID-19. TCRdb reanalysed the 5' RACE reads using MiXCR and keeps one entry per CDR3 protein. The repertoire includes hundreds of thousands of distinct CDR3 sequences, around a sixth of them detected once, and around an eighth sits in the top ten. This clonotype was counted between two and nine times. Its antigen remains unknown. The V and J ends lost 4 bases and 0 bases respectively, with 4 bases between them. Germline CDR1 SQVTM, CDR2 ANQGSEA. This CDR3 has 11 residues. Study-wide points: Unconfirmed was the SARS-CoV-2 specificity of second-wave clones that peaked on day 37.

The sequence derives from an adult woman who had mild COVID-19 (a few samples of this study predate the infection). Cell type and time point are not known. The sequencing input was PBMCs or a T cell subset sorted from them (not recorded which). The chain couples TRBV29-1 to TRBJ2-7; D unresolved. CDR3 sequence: CSVGTSYEQYF. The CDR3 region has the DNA TGCAGCGTTGGGACCTCCTACGAGCAGTACTTC.